This TCR beta chain came from a study of blood T cell repertoires in COVID-19. Across the whole study: Spain, Italy and the United States supplied samples that represented acute and convalescent COVID-19. Sample material is recorded as cDNA or gDNA derived from T cells, B-cell-depleted T cells, or PBMCs.

V shed 0 bases and J 10 bases; nucleotides not matched to a gene: 8. The CDR3 covers 16 residues. The germline gives CDR1 LGHNA, CDR2 YNFKEQ. The authors' processing: Reference gene primer amplification yielded estimated nucleated cell counts. The data were produced by immunoSEQ multiplex PCR, yet TCRdb's version contains in-frame clones alone and is incomplete. V and J calls plus clone size are reproduced from that table; the DNA served to infer D and trimming. The table shows under 200,000 clones, with 80% to 85% occurring only once. The V and J genes are TRBV4-2 and TRBJ1-6, with TRBD1 identical over 8 bases. The material sequenced was peripheral blood. This TCR was recovered from a woman of 80 years or more with active or convalescent COVID-19. CDR3 sequence reads: CASSQDRQGALSPLHF. The CDR3 DNA follows: TGTGCCAGCAGCCAAGATAGGCAGGGGGCTTTATCACCCCTCCACTTT.